These 13 T cell receptor beta chains were sequenced from one sample in a study of CD8+CD57+ T cells in acquired aplastic anemia. Genomic DNA templated the TCR beta VDJ and CDR3 profiling. MiXCR was run by TCRdb on the reads, yielding one entry per CDR3 protein. Counted here are 250,000 to 350,000 distinct CDR3 sequences, approximately 57% occurring once; the ten biggest clones make up around 8%. The specimen was sorted CD4+, CD8+, or CD8+CD57+ T cells (not recorded which) from PBMCs. These receptor sequences come from a human donor with severe aplastic anemia or a healthy control (not recorded which).

The chain combines TRBV7-9 with TRBJ1-2, with 8 bases that match TRBD1. The V and J ends lost 5 bases and 5 bases, in that order; junction bases with no gene match: 7. CDR3 length equals 14 residues. Looked up from germline, CDR1 is SEHNR and CDR2 is FQNEAQ (reference sequence). Written as DNA, the CDR3 is TGTGCCAGCAGCCCAACGACAGGGGTATATGGCTACACCTTC. This encodes CASSPTTGVYGYTF.

This clonotype occurred many times. The chain joins TRBV7-9 to TRBJ1-3; D gene unclear. Germline CDR1 and CDR2: SEHNR and FQNEAQ (reference sequence). The CDR3 consists of 14 residues. The ends were cut back, 3 bases at V and 0 bases at J, with 6 bases in the middle. In nucleotides, the CDR3 is TGTGCCAGCAGCTTGACGTTCTCTGGAAACACCATATATTTT. Amino acid sequence: CASSLTFSGNTIYF. The full variable domain, in which reference TRBV7-9 and TRBJ1-3 provide the parts outside the CDR3, is DTGVSQNPRHKITKRGQNVTFRCDPISEHNRLYWYRQTLGQGPEFLTYFQNEAQLEKSRLLSDRFSAERPKGSFSTLEIQRTEQGDSAMYLCASSLTFSGNTIYFGEGSWLTVV.

This clonotype was observed many times. This chain connects TRBV7-2 to TRBJ2-5, with D perhaps matching TRBD1 or TRBD2 (5 bases each). The V gene's germline CDR1 is SGHTA and CDR2 FQGNSA. The CDR3 consists of 13 residues. The V end was cut by 6 bases, the J end by 10 bases, with 18 bases between. The chain's CDR3 is CASSRDPPRNQYF. DNA of the CDR3: TGTGCCAGCAGTAGGGACCCTCCGAGGAACCAGTACTTC.

The V call is TRBV20-1, the J call TRBJ1-4; 7 bases line up with TRBD1. The CDR3 is 14 residues long. Germline loops: CDR1 DFQATT, CDR2 SNEGSKA (reference sequence). J lost 10 bases, V lost 6 bases, and 14 bases had no gene match. The CDR3 DNA reads TGCAGTGCGCGAGAGGTGGCAGGGGGTGGAAAACTGTTTTTT. Translating gives CSAREVAGGGKLFF.

This clonotype was recorded many times. The chain employs TRBV29-1 and TRBJ2-5, with D unclear. The CDR3 is 13 residues long. V lost 3 bases and J lost 5, with 13 bases in between. CDR1 is SQVTM and CDR2 is ANQGSEA in the germline V gene. CDR3 sequence reads: CSVDATWFETQYF. The CDR3, as DNA: TGCAGCGTTGATGCGACATGGTTCGAGACCCAGTACTTC.

The genes are TRBV24-1 and TRBJ2-3; 12 nucleotides agree with TRBD2. The CDR3 is 17 amino acids. The germline V gene has CDR1 KGHDR and CDR2 SFDVKD. J lost 4 bases, V lost 3 bases, and 7 bases had no gene match. CDR3 residues: CATSDGRRLAGADTQYF. In DNA form, the CDR3 reads TGTGCCACCAGTGATGGCAGGCGACTAGCGGGGGCAGATACGCAGTATTTT.

The V and J genes are TRBV12-5 and TRBJ1-1; 11 nucleotides line up with TRBD1. The V gene's germline CDR1 is LGHNT and CDR2 FRNRAP. This CDR3 has 17 amino acids. Trimming cost V 0 bases and J 0 bases; bases outside gene matches: 3. This chain's CDR3 is CASGLVLGQGVNTEAFF. CDR3 DNA: TGTGCTAGTGGTTTGGTATTGGGACAGGGGGTGAACACTGAAGCTTTCTTT.

The chain joins TRBV7-3 to TRBJ2-6; TRBD1 might be the D (6 bases). V was clipped by 0 bases and J by 0 bases, with 15 bases between them. CDR3 length equals 19 residues. In germline, CDR1 is SGHTA, CDR2 FQGTGA. CDR3: CASSLTTTGQPSGANVLTF. The DNA of the CDR3 is TGTGCCAGCAGCTTAACAACTACAGGACAGCCCTCTGGGGCCAACGTCCTGACTTTC. Combining the CDR3 with reference TRBV7-3 and TRBJ2-6 gives the whole variable domain GAGVSQTPSNKVTEKGKYVELRCDPISGHTALYWYRQSLGQGPEFLIYFQGTGAADDSGLPNDRFFAVRPEGSVSTLKIQRTERGDSAVYLCASSLTTTGQPSGANVLTFGAGSRLTVL.

This chain connects TRBV7-2 to TRBJ1-1; no clear D. The germline V and J ends were trimmed by 1 base and 1 base, with 7 bases remaining between them. Germline V gives CDR1 SGHTA, CDR2 FQGNSA. This CDR3 is 14 amino acids long. This CDR3 reads CASSLGPGNTEAFF. DNA for the CDR3: TGTGCCAGCAGCTTAGGGCCAGGGAACACTGAAGCTTTCTTT. The full variable domain, with the rest looked up from reference TRBV7-2 and TRBJ1-1, is GAGVSQSPSNKVTEKGKDVELRCDPISGHTALYWYRQSLGQGLEFLIYFQGNSAPDKSGLPSDRFSAERTGGSVSTLTIQRTQQEDSAVYLCASSLGPGNTEAFFGQGTRLTVV.

This clonotype has just a few counts. The chain is built from TRBV2 and TRBJ1-2; 7 positions match TRBD1. There are 16 residues in the CDR3. Germline values: CDR1 SNHLY, CDR2 FYNNEI. J gave up 0 bases and V 4 bases, and 8 bases lay outside the gene matches. DNA of the CDR3: TGTGCCAGCAGTGGTAAAGGGGGCAAGACTAACTATGGCTACACCTTC. Amino acids: CASSGKGGKTNYGYTF. The full variable domain, with the rest looked up from reference TRBV2 and TRBJ1-2, is EPEVTQTPSHQVTQMGQEVILRCVPISNHLYFYWYRQILGQKVEFLVSFYNNEISEKSEIFDDQFSVERPDGSNFTLKIRSTKLEDSAMYFCASSGKGGKTNYGYTFGSGTRLTVV.

The chain recombines TRBV20-1 with TRBJ2-1; D is ambiguous. V lost 5 bases and J lost 2, with 22 bases in between. From germline, CDR1 is DFQATT and CDR2 SNEGSKA (reference sequence). The CDR3 runs 17 residues. CDR3 nucleotides: TGCAGTGCTCCGATCTACTTCGGTCGAAAGACCTACAATGAGCAGTTCTTC. Translation gives CSAPIYFGRKTYNEQFF.

The table lists this clonotype with many counts. The chain joins TRBV2 to TRBJ2-1; 10 nucleotides match TRBD1. The CDR3 runs to 14 residues. Germline V gives CDR1 SNHLY, CDR2 FYNNEI. V was clipped by 8 bases and J by 7 bases; unmatched bases: 8. This CDR3 reads CASLFRTGGNEQFF. CDR3 bases: TGTGCCAGCTTGTTCCGGACAGGGGGGAATGAGCAGTTCTTC.

V usage is TRBV4-1 and J usage is TRBJ2-5; no clear D. The germline CDR1 and CDR2 sequences are MGHRA and YSYEKL. Trimming left V 5 bases short and J 1 base short, with 8 bases between. This CDR3 is 13 amino acids long. CDR3 DNA: TGCGCCAGCAGCGTGGCTTTCCAAGAGACCCAGTACTTC. Translated, it gives CASSVAFQETQYF.